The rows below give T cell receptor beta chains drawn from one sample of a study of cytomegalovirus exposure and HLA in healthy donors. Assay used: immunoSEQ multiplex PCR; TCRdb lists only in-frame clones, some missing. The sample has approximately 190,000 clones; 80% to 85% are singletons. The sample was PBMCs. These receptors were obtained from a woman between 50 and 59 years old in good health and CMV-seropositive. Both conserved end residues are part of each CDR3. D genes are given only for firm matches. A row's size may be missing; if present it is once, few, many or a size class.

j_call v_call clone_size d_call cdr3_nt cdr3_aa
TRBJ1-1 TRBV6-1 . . TGTGCCAGCAGTGAACTCGGACAGATCTGGGGTGAAGCTTTCTTT CASSELGQIWGEAFF
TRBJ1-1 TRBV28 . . TGTGCCAGCAGTTTAGACAGCCAAATTGAAGCTTTCTTT CASSLDSQIEAFF
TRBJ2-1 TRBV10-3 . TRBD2 TGTGCCATCAGTGAGCGGGGGGGCTCCTACAATGAGCAGTTCTTC CAISERGGSYNEQFF
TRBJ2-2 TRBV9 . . TGTGCCAGCAGCGTCGGAGTCGGGGAGCTGTTTTTT CASSVGVGELFF
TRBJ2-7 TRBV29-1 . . TGCAGCGTGTCCGGGGCAGGGGCCGGGTACGAGCAGTACTTC CSVSGAGAGYEQYF
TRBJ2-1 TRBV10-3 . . TGTGCCATCAGCAACAGACCGGACAATGAGCAGTTCTTC CAISNRPDNEQFF
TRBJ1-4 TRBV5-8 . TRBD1 TGTGCCAGCAGCTTCGGACAGGACTTTAGTGAAAAACTGTTTTTT CASSFGQDFSEKLFF
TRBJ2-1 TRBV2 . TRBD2 TGTGCCAGCAGGAGACTAGCGGGAGGGGGCAATGAGCAGTTCTTC CASRRLAGGGNEQFF
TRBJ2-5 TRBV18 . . TGTGCCAGCTCACGATCCTCCGGGGAGACCCAGTACTTC CASSRSSGETQYF
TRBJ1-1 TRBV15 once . TGTGCCACCAGCAGCTATTTGAACACTGAAGCTTTCTTT CATSSYLNTEAFF
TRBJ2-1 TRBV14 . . TGTGCCAGCAGCCAACCTAGACGTGAGCAGTTCTTC CASSQPRREQFF
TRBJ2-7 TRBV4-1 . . TGCGCCAGCAGCCCAACGGGGACAAAGAGTACGATCGAGCAGTACTTC CASSPTGTKSTIEQYF
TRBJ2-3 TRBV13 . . TGTGCCAGCAGCTTAACAGGGATCCGGGGAGATACGCAGTATTTT CASSLTGIRGDTQYF
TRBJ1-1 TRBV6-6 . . TGTGCCAGCACTCAGGGGAACACTGAAGCTTTCTTT CASTQGNTEAFF
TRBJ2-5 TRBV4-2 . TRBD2 TGTGCCAGCAGCCCCGAGCGGGGGGTCCAAGAGACCCAGTACTTC CASSPERGVQETQYF
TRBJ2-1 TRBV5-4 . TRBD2 TGTGCCAGCAGCTTGGTGCGGGGGGGCCGGGGAGAGCAGTTCTTC CASSLVRGGRGEQFF
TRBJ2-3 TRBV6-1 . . TGTGCCAGCAGTGACCCCCACTCACTAGTTCGGCACACAGATACGCAGTATTTT CASSDPHSLVRHTDTQYF
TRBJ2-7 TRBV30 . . TGTGCCTGGAGTGTGAGGTCTCCTTACTACGAGCAGTACTTC CAWSVRSPYYEQYF
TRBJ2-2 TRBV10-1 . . TGCGCCAGCAGCCCCGACAGGGGAGGGATCGGGGAGCTGTTTTTT CASSPDRGGIGELFF
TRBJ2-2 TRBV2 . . TGTGCCAGCAGTGATTACGGGGGACCGAACACCGGGGAGCTGTTTTTT CASSDYGGPNTGELFF
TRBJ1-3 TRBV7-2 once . TGTGCCAGCAGCTACGGGGGCTCTGGAAACACCATATATTTT CASSYGGSGNTIYF
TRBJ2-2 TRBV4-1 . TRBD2 TGCGCCAGCAGCCAAGATCTGGGGGGGTACACCGGGGAGCTGTTTTTT CASSQDLGGYTGELFF
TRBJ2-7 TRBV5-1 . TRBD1 TGCGCCAGCAGCTTGCCGGGGACAGATTTCTCCTACGAGCAGTACTTC CASSLPGTDFSYEQYF
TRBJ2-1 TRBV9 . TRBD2 TGTGCCAGCAGCGTCCTAGCGGCCAGCTCCTACAATGAGCAGTTCTTC CASSVLAASSYNEQFF
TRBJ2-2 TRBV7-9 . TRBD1 TGTGCCAGCAGCGGACGGACAGGGGGTAACGGGGAGCTGTTTTTT CASSGRTGGNGELFF
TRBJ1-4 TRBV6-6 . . TGTGCCAGCAGTTACTCGAGGCTCGAAAAACTGTTTTTT CASSYSRLEKLFF
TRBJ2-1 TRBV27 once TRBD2 TGTGCCAGCAGAACGGGAGGAGGTTACAATGAGCAGTTCTTC CASRTGGGYNEQFF
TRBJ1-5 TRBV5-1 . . TGCGCCAGCAGCTTGGCAGGGGAACAGCCCCAGCATTTT CASSLAGEQPQHF
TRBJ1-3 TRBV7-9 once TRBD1 TGTGCCAGCAGCCGGGACAGTTACTCTGGAAACACCATATATTTT CASSRDSYSGNTIYF
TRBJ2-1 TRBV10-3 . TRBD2 TGTGCCATCAGTGACCAACTAGCGGGGAATGAGCAGTTCTTC CAISDQLAGNEQFF
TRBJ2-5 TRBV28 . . TGTGCCAGCAGTTCCCACAGTACACAAGAGACCCAGTACTTC CASSSHSTQETQYF
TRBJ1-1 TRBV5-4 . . TGTGCCAGCAGCCTGGTGGAGGCGAACACTGAAGCTTTCTTT CASSLVEANTEAFF
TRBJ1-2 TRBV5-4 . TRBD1 TGTGCCAGCAACGTTAACAGGGGGCGCAAAGACTATGGCTACACCTTC CASNVNRGRKDYGYTF
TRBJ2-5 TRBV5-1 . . TGCGCCAGCAGCCCCGAGGTTAACCAAGAGACCCAGTACTTC CASSPEVNQETQYF
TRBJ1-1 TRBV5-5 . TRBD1 TGTGCCAGCAGCCTGGACAGGCGTAACACTGAAGCTTTCTTT CASSLDRRNTEAFF
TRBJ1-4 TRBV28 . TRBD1 TGTGCCAGCAGTCGCTCCGGGACAGGGTTTGAAAAACTGTTTTTT CASSRSGTGFEKLFF
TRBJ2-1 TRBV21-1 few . TGTGCCAGCAGCCCCCGGTCTGGGGGCCGAACTAGCGGGAGCTATGAGCAGTTCTTC CASSPRSGGRTSGSYEQFF
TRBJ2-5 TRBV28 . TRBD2 TGTGCCAGCAGTCCGGGACTAGCGGGGGTCCGGGAGACCCAGTACTTC CASSPGLAGVRETQYF
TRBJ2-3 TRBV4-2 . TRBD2 TGTGCCAGCAGCCAAGGGTTAGCGGGAGGGGACACAGATACGCAGTATTTT CASSQGLAGGDTDTQYF
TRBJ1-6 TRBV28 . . TGTGCCAGCAGTTTACAGGGCGATAATTCACCCCTCCACTTT CASSLQGDNSPLHF
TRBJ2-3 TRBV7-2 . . TGTGCCAGCAGCTTAAGAATGCAGTTCGCAGATACGCAGTATTTT CASSLRMQFADTQYF
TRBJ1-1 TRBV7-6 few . TGTGCCAGCAGCTTAGGTGGCATAAGGAACACTGAAGCTTTCTTT CASSLGGIRNTEAFF
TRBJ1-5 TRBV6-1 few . TGTGCCAGCAGTGGGGGGCAGCTATCCGGCAATCAGCCCCAGCATTTT CASSGGQLSGNQPQHF
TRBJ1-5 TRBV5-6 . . TGTGCCAGCAGCTTGTATGGGGGGGATGAGGCTCAGCCCCAGCATTTT CASSLYGGDEAQPQHF
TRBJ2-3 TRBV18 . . TGTGCCAGCTCACCCACCGATCCAGGCGCAGATACGCAGTATTTT CASSPTDPGADTQYF
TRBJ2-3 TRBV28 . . TGTGCCAGCAGCTCGCCCGCGACAGATACGCAGTATTTT CASSSPATDTQYF
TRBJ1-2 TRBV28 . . TGTGCCAGCAGTTTACGGGACACCGGGCGAGGCTACACCTTC CASSLRDTGRGYTF
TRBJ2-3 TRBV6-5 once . TGTGCCAGCGGCACAGCTGGCACAGATACGCAGTATTTT CASGTAGTDTQYF
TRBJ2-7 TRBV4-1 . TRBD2 TGCGCCAGCAGCCAAGCCCAGACTAGCGGGACTGTTCACGAGCAGTACTTC CASSQAQTSGTVHEQYF
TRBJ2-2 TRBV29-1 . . TGCAGCGCCATAACCACAGGGAGCACCGGGGAGCTGTTTTTT CSAITTGSTGELFF
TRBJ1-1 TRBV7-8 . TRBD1 TGTGCCAGCAGCTTAGAGGACAGGGGGACTGAAGCTTTCTTT CASSLEDRGTEAFF
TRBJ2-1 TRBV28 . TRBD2 TGTGCCAGCAGTTTTCTTAAGCGGGAGTGGAATGAGCAGTTCTTC CASSFLKREWNEQFF
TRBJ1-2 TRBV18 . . TGTGCCAGCTCACCACCAGGGGTCCTCTATGGCTACACCTTC CASSPPGVLYGYTF
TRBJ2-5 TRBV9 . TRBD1 TGTGCCAGCAGCGTAGACGAGACAGGGTCAAGGGAGACCCAGTACTTC CASSVDETGSRETQYF
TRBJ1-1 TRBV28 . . TGTGCCAGCAGTTTATCCCCCCAGGCGGGGACTGAAGCTTTCTTT CASSLSPQAGTEAFF